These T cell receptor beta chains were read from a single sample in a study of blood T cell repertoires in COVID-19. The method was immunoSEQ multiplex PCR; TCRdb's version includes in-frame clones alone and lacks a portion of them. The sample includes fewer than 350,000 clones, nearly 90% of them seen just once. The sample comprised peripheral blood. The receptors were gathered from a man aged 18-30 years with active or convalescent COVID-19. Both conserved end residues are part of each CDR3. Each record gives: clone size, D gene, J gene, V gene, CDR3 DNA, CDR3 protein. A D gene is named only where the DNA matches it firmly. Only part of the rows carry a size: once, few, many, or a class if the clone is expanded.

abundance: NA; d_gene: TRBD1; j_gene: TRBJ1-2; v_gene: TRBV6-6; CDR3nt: TGTGCCAGCAGTTACTTTACAGGGGATTATGGCTACACCTTC; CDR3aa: CASSYFTGDYGYTF
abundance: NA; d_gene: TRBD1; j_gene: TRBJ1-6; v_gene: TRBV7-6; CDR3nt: TGTGCCAGCAGCCCAGTCGGACAGGGGCCGAATAATTCACCCCTCCACTTT; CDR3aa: CASSPVGQGPNNSPLHF
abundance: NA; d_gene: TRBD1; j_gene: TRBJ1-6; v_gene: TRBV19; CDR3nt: TGTGCCAGTAGTGCCGGGACAGGGGTTCATGTATCCTATAATTCACCCCTCCACTTT; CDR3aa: CASSAGTGVHVSYNSPLHF
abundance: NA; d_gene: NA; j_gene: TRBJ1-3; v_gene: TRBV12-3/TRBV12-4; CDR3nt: TGTGCCAGCAGTTTGGGACAATACAACACCATATATTTT; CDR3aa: CASSLGQYNTIYF
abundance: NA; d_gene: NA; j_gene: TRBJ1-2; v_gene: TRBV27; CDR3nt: TGTGCCAGCAGCCCCCGGGGGGGGTTTGGCTACACCTTC; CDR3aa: CASSPRGGFGYTF
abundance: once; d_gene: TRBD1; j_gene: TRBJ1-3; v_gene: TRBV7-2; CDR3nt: TGTGCCAGCAGCCGGAACGACAGGGGGCCTGGAAACACCATATATTTT; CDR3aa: CASSRNDRGPGNTIYF
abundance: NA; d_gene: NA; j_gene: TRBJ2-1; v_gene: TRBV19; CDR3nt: TGTGCCAGTAGTAACGGGGGCTACAATGAGCAGTTCTTC; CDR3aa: CASSNGGYNEQFF
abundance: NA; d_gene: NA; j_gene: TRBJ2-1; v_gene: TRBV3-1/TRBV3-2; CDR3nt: TGTGCCAGCAGCCAACAGCGGATGCCCTACAATGAGCAGTTCTTC; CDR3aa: CASSQQRMPYNEQFF
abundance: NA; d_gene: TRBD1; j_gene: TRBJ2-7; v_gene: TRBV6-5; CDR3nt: TGTGCCAGCAGTTTTGGACAGGGACCCTACGAGCAGTACTTC; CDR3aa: CASSFGQGPYEQYF
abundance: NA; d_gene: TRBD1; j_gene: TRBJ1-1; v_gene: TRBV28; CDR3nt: TGTGCCAGCAGTTTTAGGGACGCAGGGGGAGGTAAAGCTTTCTTT; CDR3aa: CASSFRDAGGGKAFF
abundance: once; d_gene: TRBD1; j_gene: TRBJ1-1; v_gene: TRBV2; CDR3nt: TGTGCCAGCAGTGCAGCGGGACAGGGGGCCGCCTCGGACTTT; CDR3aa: CASSAAGQGAASDF
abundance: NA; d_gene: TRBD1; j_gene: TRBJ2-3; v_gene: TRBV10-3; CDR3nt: TGTGCCATCAGTGAGACAGGGGCCAGCACAGATACGCAGTATTTT; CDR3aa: CAISETGASTDTQYF
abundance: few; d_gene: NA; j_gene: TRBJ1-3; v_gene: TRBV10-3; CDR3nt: TGTGCCATCAGCGACTTGATTAGCTCTGGAAACACCATATATTTT; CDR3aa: CAISDLISSGNTIYF
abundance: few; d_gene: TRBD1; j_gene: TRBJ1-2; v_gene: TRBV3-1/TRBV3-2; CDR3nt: TGTGCCAGCAGCCCCGGGACAGTTTATGGCTACACCTTC; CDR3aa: CASSPGTVYGYTF
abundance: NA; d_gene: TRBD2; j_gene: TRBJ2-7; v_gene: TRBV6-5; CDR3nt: TGTGCCAGCAGATCCCAGCCGGGGGGGGTCCACGAGCAGTACTTC; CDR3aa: CASRSQPGGVHEQYF
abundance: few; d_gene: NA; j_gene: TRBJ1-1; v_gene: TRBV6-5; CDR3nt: TGTGCCAGCAGTTACGGAGGTACTGAAGCTTTCTTT; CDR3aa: CASSYGGTEAFF
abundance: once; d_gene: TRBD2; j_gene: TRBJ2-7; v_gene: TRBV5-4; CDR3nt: TGTGCCAGCAGGAATCCGGGACTAGGGGACGAGCAGTACTTC; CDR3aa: CASRNPGLGDEQYF
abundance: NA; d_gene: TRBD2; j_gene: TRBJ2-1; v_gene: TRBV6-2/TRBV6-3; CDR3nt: TGTGCCAGCAGTTACGATCGGGGGGGCGACCGCTTCTACAATGAGCAGTTCTTC; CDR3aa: CASSYDRGGDRFYNEQFF
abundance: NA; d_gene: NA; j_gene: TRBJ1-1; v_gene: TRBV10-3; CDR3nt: TGTGCCATCAGTGGCGGGGTTTTAGCTTTCTTT; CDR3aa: CAISGGVLAFF
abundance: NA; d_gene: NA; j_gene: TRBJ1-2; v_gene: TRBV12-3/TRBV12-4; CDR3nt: TGTGCCAGCAGTTTGCAGGGCTCTTATGGCTACACCTTC; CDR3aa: CASSLQGSYGYTF
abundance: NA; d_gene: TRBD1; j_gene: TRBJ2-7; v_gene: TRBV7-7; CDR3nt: TGTGCCAGCAGCTTAGAGACAGGGAGCTCCTACGAGCAGTACTTC; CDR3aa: CASSLETGSSYEQYF
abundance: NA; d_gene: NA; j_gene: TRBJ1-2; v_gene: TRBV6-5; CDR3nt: TGTGCCAGCACCGAGGACAACCTTGGAGGCTACACCTTC; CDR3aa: CASTEDNLGGYTF
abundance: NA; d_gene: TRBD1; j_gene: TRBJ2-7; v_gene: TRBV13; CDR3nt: TGTGCCAGCAGCCCCCGGACAGGGGTTTCCCCCTACGAGCAGTACTTC; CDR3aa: CASSPRTGVSPYEQYF
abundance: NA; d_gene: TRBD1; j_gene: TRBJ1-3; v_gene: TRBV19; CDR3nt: TGTGCCACCCGGAGACAGGGGTTTAGAGGCACCATATATTTT; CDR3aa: CATRRQGFRGTIYF
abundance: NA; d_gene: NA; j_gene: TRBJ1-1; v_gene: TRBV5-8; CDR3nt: TGTGCCAGCAGCTTGGGTACAGGGTTCACTGAAGCTTTCTTT; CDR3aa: CASSLGTGFTEAFF
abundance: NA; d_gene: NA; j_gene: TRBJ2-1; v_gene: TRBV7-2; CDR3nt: TGTGCCAGCAGCCAACAGGGTGGCACCTACAATGAGCAGTTCTTC; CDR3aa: CASSQQGGTYNEQFF
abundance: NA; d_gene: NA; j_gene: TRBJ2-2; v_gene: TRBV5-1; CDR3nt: TGCGCCAGCAGCTTGGGAGCAGCAAGAGGCGGGGAGCTGTTTTTT; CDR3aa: CASSLGAARGGELFF
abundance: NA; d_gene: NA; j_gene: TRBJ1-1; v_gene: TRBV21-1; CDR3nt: TGTGCCAGCAGCAAAGGACCAAAACAGGGGGATGCGGGTATGAACACTGAAGCTTTCTTT; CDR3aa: CASSKGPKQGDAGMNTEAFF
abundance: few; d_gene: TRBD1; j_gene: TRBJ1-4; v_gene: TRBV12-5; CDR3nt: TGTGCTAGTGGTTTGGGGACAGGGGTCGGGGAAAAACTGTTTTTT; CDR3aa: CASGLGTGVGEKLFF
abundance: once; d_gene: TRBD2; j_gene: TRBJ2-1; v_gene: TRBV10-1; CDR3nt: TGCGCCAGCAGTGATACCGGGACTAGTTTGTATGAGCAGTTCTTC; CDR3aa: CASSDTGTSLYEQFF
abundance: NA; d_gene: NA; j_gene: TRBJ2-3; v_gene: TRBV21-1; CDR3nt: TGTGCCAGCAAGGGGGACAGGGGGCCCCGACTAGCGGGGGGGCTTCGAGATACGCAGTATTTT; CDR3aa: CASKGDRGPRLAGGLRDTQYF
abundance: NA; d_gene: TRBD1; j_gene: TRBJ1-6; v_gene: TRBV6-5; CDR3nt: TGTGCCAGCAGTTACGGGACAGGGAATTCACCCCTCCACTTT; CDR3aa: CASSYGTGNSPLHF
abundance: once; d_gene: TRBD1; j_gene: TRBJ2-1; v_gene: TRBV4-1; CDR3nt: TGCGCCAGCAGCCAAGAGGGGGGGACAGGGTTTTACAATGAGCAGTTCTTC; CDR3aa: CASSQEGGTGFYNEQFF
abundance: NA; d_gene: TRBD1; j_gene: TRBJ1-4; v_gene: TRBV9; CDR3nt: TGTGCCAGCAGCGTAGGGACAGGGGCAGGTGAAAAACTGTTTTTT; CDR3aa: CASSVGTGAGEKLFF
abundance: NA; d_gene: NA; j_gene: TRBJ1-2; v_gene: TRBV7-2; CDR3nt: TGTGCCAGCAGCTTCAGCGGGACTGCTAACTATGGCTACACCTTC; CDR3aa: CASSFSGTANYGYTF
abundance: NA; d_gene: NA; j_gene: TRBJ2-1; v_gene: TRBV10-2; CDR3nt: TGCGCCAGCACCAATGCTCTGGGACATTCCTCCTACAATGAGCAGTTCTTC; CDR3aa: CASTNALGHSSYNEQFF
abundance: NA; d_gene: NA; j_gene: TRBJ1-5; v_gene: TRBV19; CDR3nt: TGTGCCACCGCCAGTGACCTTGTGCGGGGTCAGCCCCAGCATTTT; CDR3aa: CATASDLVRGQPQHF
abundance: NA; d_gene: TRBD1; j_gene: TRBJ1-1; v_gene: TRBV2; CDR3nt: TGTGCCAGCAGTGACCAGGGGGCCCACACTGAAGCTTTCTTT; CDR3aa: CASSDQGAHTEAFF
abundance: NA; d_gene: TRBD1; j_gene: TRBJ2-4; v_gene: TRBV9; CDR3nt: TGTGCCAGCAGCGAGGGGGACAGTTCCGTAGCCAAAAACATTCAGTACTTC; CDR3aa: CASSEGDSSVAKNIQYF
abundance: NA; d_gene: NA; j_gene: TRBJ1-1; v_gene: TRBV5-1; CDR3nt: TGCGCCAGCAGATTTACAGGGCTGAACACTGAAGCTTTCTTT; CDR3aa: CASRFTGLNTEAFF
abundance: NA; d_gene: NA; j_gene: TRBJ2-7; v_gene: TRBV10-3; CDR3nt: TGTGCCATCAGTGTAGGGCAGGGTGGGTTCGAGCAGTACTTC; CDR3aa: CAISVGQGGFEQYF
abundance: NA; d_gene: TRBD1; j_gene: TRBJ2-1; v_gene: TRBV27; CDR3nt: TGTGCCAGCAGTTTAACAGGGGGCGTCAGCAATGAGCAGTTCTTC; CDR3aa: CASSLTGGVSNEQFF
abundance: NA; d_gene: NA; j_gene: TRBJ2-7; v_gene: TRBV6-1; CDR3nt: TGTGCCAGCAGTGAAGCGGGGGGTGGAAACGAGCAGTACTTC; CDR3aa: CASSEAGGGNEQYF
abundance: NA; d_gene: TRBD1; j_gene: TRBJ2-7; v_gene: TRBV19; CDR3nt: TGTGCCAGTAGTATTGGGGCAGGGGGCGGGTACGAGCAGTACTTC; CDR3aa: CASSIGAGGGYEQYF
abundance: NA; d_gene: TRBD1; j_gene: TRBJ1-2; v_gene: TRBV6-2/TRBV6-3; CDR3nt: TGTGCCAGCAGTTCACAGGGGGCCTATGGCTACACCTTC; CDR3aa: CASSSQGAYGYTF
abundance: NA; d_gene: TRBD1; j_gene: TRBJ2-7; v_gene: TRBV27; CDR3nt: TGTGCCAGCTGGGCTCCGGGACAGGGCAATAACGAGCAGTACTTC; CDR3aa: CASWAPGQGNNEQYF
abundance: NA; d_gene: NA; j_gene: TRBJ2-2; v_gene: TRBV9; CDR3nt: TGTGCCAGCAGCGTAGTGGGAGCCGGGGAGCTGTTTTTT; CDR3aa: CASSVVGAGELFF
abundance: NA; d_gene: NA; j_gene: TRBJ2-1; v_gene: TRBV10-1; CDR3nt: TGCGCCAGCAGTGATACACCTTACAATGAGCAGTTCTTC; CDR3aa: CASSDTPYNEQFF
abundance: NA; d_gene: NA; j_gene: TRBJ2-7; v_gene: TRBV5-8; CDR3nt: TGTGCCAGCAGCCCCCCTTGGCCCGAACGCTACGAGCAGTACTTC; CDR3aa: CASSPPWPERYEQYF
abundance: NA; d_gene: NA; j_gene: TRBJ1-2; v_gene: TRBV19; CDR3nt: TGTGCCAGTAGTATAGGGGGGCAGGGGAACTATGGCTACACCTTC; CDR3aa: CASSIGGQGNYGYTF